A selection of T cell receptor beta chains follows, all from one sample in a study of cytomegalovirus exposure and HLA in healthy donors. This table comes from immunoSEQ multiplex PCR, and its TCRdb copy is limited to in-frame clones, with some not included. The table has 95,000 to 150,000 clones, under 80% seen once; the top ten hold approximately 30%. Sequenced sample: PBMCs. The receptors here all came from a man aged 60-69 years in good health and CMV-seropositive. Each CDR3 is given with its conserved first and last residue. Each record gives: V gene, J gene, clone size, D gene, CDR3 protein, CDR3 DNA. D genes are given only for firm matches. Where a row states a size, it is once, few, many or the class of an expanded clone; other rows omit it.

>TRBV5-5|TRBJ2-2|many|.
CASSLSLWRADTGELFF
TGTGCCAGCAGCTTGAGTCTGTGGCGGGCCGACACCGGGGAGCTGTTTTTT
>TRBV11-3|TRBJ2-2|.|.
CASSLGALGGNTGELFF
TGTGCCAGCAGCTTAGGGGCCCTGGGGGGAAACACCGGGGAGCTGTTTTTT
>TRBV27|TRBJ2-7|.|TRBD1
CALVLAPPGTGAYEQYF
TGTGCCTTAGTTTTGGCCCCACCCGGGACAGGGGCCTACGAGCAGTACTTC
>TRBV5-1|TRBJ2-7|.|.
CASSLGTAGTYEQYF
TGCGCCAGCAGCTTGGGAACGGCAGGGACCTACGAGCAGTACTTC
>TRBV25-1|TRBJ2-3|.|TRBD2
CASTSAYSTDTQYF
TGTGCCAGTACTAGCGCCTATAGCACAGATACGCAGTATTTT
>TRBV5-1|TRBJ2-5|.|TRBD1
CASSIGQVKGTQYF
TGCGCCAGCAGCATAGGACAGGTGAAAGGGACCCAGTACTTC
>TRBV5-1|TRBJ1-2|.|TRBD1
CASSLQGVEGYTF
TGCGCCAGCAGCTTACAGGGGGTAGAGGGCTACACCTTC
>TRBV4-2|TRBJ2-4|.|.
CASSPLGKNIQYF
TGTGCCAGCAGCCCCCTAGGTAAAAACATTCAGTACTTC
>TRBV7-8|TRBJ1-2|.|.
CASSTPAGGQVIDGYTF
TGTGCCAGCAGCACACCGGCCGGGGGGCAAGTAATCGATGGCTACACCTTC
>TRBV11-2|TRBJ2-4|.|.
CASSQGQSKNIQYF
TGTGCCAGCAGCCAAGGACAGAGCAAAAACATTCAGTACTTC
>TRBV10-3|TRBJ1-1|.|TRBD1
CAISDQTGRTEAFF
TGTGCCATCAGTGATCAGACAGGGAGGACTGAAGCTTTCTTT
>TRBV19|TRBJ2-6|.|.
CASRTATASGANVLTF
TGTGCCAGTAGAACAGCTACTGCCTCTGGGGCCAACGTCCTGACTTTC
>TRBV10-3|TRBJ2-7|.|.
CAITPGESPVEQYF
TGTGCCATCACCCCCGGGGAATCCCCAGTCGAGCAGTACTTC